One and the same sample provided the 19 T cell receptor beta chains below, sequenced in a study of T cells in women clearing cervical HPV infection (dated by TCRdb to about 2018). Library preparation used the immunoSEQ multiplex PCR assay. In its TCRdb copy, this immuneACCESS table keeps in-frame sequences only and misses some clones. Where compared with another copy, unresolved V genes explain less than half of these, and the others have no known cause. The sample table on file contains some 39,000 clones. The ten largest clones represent approximately 1.5% of the sample. The sequenced sample was blood buffy coat. The receptors were gathered from a woman between 18 and 70 years old with a cervical HPV16 infection that either progressed to CIN3+ or cleared (not recorded which).

In regard to this clone: The CDR3 goes on 3 residues after the read ends, and that part is filled in from the germline J gene. V is TRBV6-1 and J is TRBJ1-1; D is perhaps TRBD1 (5 bases). V lost 2 bases and J 5 bases, leaving 6 bases between the germline ends. CDR1 and CDR2 from the germline V gene are MNHNS and SASEGT. The CDR3 spans 12 residues. The covered CDR3 bases are TGTGCCAGCAGTGAACAGGGAACTGAA. Translated: CASSEQGTE. The entire CDR3 sequence reads CASSEQGTEAFF.

Remarks on this clone: From the germline J gene comes the end of the CDR3, since the read stops 3 residues before it. J is TRBJ2-3 and V is TRBV4-2, with 7 bases fitting TRBD2. CDR1 LGHNA and CDR2 YNFKEQ come from the germline V gene. The CDR3 has 15 residues. Trimming cost V 4 bases and J 6 bases; bases outside gene matches: 10. The CDR3 protein is CASSLGTGREDTQYF. CDR3 DNA, as far as it was read: TGTGCCAGCAGCCTTGGAACGGGGAGGGAGGATACG.

With respect to this clone: The read terminates 3 residues before the CDR3 end, so the remaining end is supplied by the germline J gene. The chain uses TRBV5-1 and TRBJ2-3, with 8 nucleotides matching TRBD1. V dropped 3 bases and J dropped 1; count of bases not matched to a gene: 4. There are 15 residues in the CDR3. Germline loops: CDR1 SGHRS, CDR2 YFSETQ. The CDR3 bases that were read are TGCGCCAGCAGCTCGCCGGGACAGGGCACAGATACG. Protein product: CASSSPGQGTDT. The complete CDR3 sequence is CASSSPGQGTDTQYF.

In the case of this clone: The read halts 3 residues ahead of the CDR3 end, with the missing end drawn from the germline J gene. The V call is TRBV7-9, the J call TRBJ2-7, with D possibly being TRBD2 (6 bases). The CDR3 runs to 13 residues. Germline assignment: CDR1 SEHNR and CDR2 FQNEAQ (reference sequence). Trimming removed 0 bases from V and 6 bases from J, with 9 bases in between. This CDR3 reads CASSLAGGVEQYF. The CDR3 bases that were read are TGTGCCAGCAGCTTAGCGGGCGGGGTCGAG.

This clone is medium-sized by frequency. The sequence runs out 3 residues before the end of the CDR3; the remainder is reconstructed from the germline J gene. This sequence joins TRBV5-1 and TRBJ2-5, with D perhaps TRBD1 (5 bases). Germline assignment: CDR1 SGHRS and CDR2 YFSETQ. This CDR3 contains 14 residues. Between the trimmed V and J ends, which lost 4 bases and 1 base, there was a span of 11 bases. Incomplete CDR3 DNA: TGCGCCAGCAGCCCAGCAGGGCTCCAAGAGACC. Protein: CASSPAGLQET. The whole CDR3 protein reads CASSPAGLQETQYF.

Comment on this clone: The read falls 3 residues short of the CDR3 end, and the missing part is taken from the germline J gene. The chain recombines TRBV4-1 with TRBJ2-7; possibly TRBD1 for D (5 bases). CDR1 is MGHRA, CDR2 YSYEKL, per germline. This CDR3 region has 15 residues. Trimming shortened V by 2 bases and J by 0 bases, and 11 bases separated the two germline ends. CDR3 residues: CASSQIDSYSYEQYF. The sequenced part of the CDR3 DNA is TGCGCCAGCAGCCAAATCGACAGTTACTCCTACGAG.

Notes on this clone: The read stops 3 residues short of the end of the CDR3; the missing end is completed from the germline J gene. The chain recombines TRBV5-1 with TRBJ2-5; weak D call: TRBD2 (6 bases). V was cut by 4 bases and J by 2 bases, with 12 bases left in between. This CDR3 is 14 amino acids long. Germline CDR1 reads SGHRS; CDR2 reads YFSETQ. The sequenced part of the CDR3 DNA is TGCGCCAGCAGCCCCCAGACTAGTCAAGAGACC. Translation: CASSPQTSQET. The CDR3, in full, reads CASSPQTSQETQYF.

On this clone: The read halts 3 residues ahead of the CDR3 end, with the missing end drawn from the germline J gene. V gene TRBV11-2 combines with J gene TRBJ2-3, with 9 positions matching TRBD2. This CDR3 is 15 amino acids long. The germline gives CDR1 SGHAT, CDR2 FQNNGV. CDR3: CASSFSGGFQETQYF. The covered CDR3 bases are TGTGCCAGCAGCTTTAGCGGGGGATTCCAAGAGACG. The complete variable domain, with remaining parts taken from reference TRBV11-2 and TRBJ2-3, reads EAGVAQSPRYKIIEKRQSVAFWCNPISGHATLYWYQQILGQGPKLLIQFQNNGVVDDSQLPKDRFSAERLKGVDSTLKIQPAKLEDSAVYLCASSFSGGFQETQYFGPGTRLTVL.

Notes on this clone: The CDR3 end falls 3 residues outside the read, so it is completed with the germline J gene. The chain joins TRBV11-2 to TRBJ1-4; weak D call: TRBD1 (5 bases). The CDR3 runs 14 residues. CDR1 SGHAT and CDR2 FQNNGV come from the germline V gene. The V gene lost 4 bases and the J gene lost 6 bases, with 12 bases spanning the gap. The covered CDR3 bases are TGTGCCAGCAGCTCCTTCGGCAGGGATGAAAAA. It is translated as CASSSFGRDEK. The CDR3 in full is CASSSFGRDEKLFF.

As regards this clone: Read sequence stops 3 residues before the CDR3 end, and the germline J gene provides the missing end. This sequence joins TRBV6-1 and TRBJ2-3; 7 positions agree with TRBD1. The length of the CDR3 is 15 residues. Germline V gene lookup returns CDR1 MNHNS and CDR2 SASEGT. The CDR3 bases that were read are TGTGCCAGCAGTGAAACAGGGGCCTTCATATGGACG. It encodes CASSETGAFIWT. In full, the CDR3 is CASSETGAFIWTQYF.

About this clone: From the germline J gene comes the end of the CDR3, since the read stops 3 residues before it. The V and J genes are TRBV10-3 and TRBJ1-2; a possible D gene is TRBD1 (5 bases). The CDR3 extends over 14 amino acids. The germline V gene has CDR1 ENHRY and CDR2 SYGVKD. The CDR3 DNA, read in part, is TGTGCCATCAGTGAGTCCGGCAGGGAAGGCGGC. It codes for CAISESGREGG. The CDR3, in full, reads CAISESGREGGYTF.

A note on this clone: The read ends 3 residues before the CDR3 terminus; that terminus is restored from the germline J gene. This chain joins TRBV18 and TRBJ2-1; 14 bases fit TRBD2. V dropped 3 bases and J dropped 7; count of bases not matched to a gene: 5. The germline V gene encodes CDR1 KGHSH and CDR2 LQKENI. The CDR3 length is 16 residues. The part of the CDR3 DNA that was read is TGTGCCAGCTCACCGCAAGGGACTAGCGGGGGTAATGAG. Protein: CASSPQGTSGGNE. The whole CDR3 sequence reads CASSPQGTSGGNEQFF.

Note on this clone: The observed sequence ends 3 residues before the CDR3 terminus, with the missing tail filled in from the germline J gene. The chain recombines TRBV23-1 with TRBJ2-2; 7 nucleotides line up with TRBD1. TRBV23-1 is classed as an ORF, of uncertain function. CDR3 length: 15 residues. The sequenced CDR3 bases are TGCGCCAGCAGTCATTCGCCGTTGGACAGGACCAAG. Translation gives CASSHSPLDRTK. Given in full, the CDR3 is CASSHSPLDRTKLFF.

As regards this clone: The read finishes 3 residues shy of the CDR3 end, and the germline J gene is used to complete it. The chain recombines TRBV20-1 with TRBJ2-3; possibly TRBD2 for D (6 bases). Trimming cost V 0 bases and J 0 bases, with 10 bases left between them. The CDR3 length is 15 residues. In germline, CDR1 is DFQATT, CDR2 SNEGSKA (reference sequence). CDR3 protein: CSARDLLASTDTQYF. CDR3 DNA, as far as it was read: TGCAGTGCTAGAGATTTGCTAGCGAGCACAGATACG.

A word on this clone: Coverage ceases 3 residues before the CDR3 finishes, and the germline J gene fills in the end. The chain couples TRBV10-3 to TRBJ2-3; a weak D match, TRBD2 (6 bases). V lost 8 bases, J lost 5 bases, and 23 bases lay in between. CDR3 length: 16 residues. Germline V gene lookup returns CDR1 ENHRY and CDR2 SYGVKD. CDR3 loop: CAIGPGLQDGGDTQYF. The covered CDR3 bases are TGTGCCATCGGACCGGGACTCCAAGACGGCGGAGATACG.

Details on this clone: The read terminates 3 residues before the CDR3 end, so the remaining end is supplied by the germline J gene. The chain employs TRBV11-3 and TRBJ2-1, with 10 bases fitting TRBD2. Germline CDR1 and CDR2: SGHNT and YENEEA. The CDR3 runs 14 residues. V trimming: 5 bases; J trimming: 5 bases; junction bases outside the gene matches: 3. The CDR3 loop is CASSLSGGNNEQFF. Partial CDR3 DNA: TGTGCCAGCAGCCTTAGCGGGGGGAACAATGAG.

Comments on this clone: Read sequence stops 3 residues before the CDR3 end, and the germline J gene provides the missing end. This chain connects TRBV30 to TRBJ2-3, with a possible D match to TRBD2 (6 bases). V dropped 2 bases and J dropped 2 bases, with 14 bases sitting between them. This CDR3 has 15 residues. Germline CDR1 GTSNPN, CDR2 SVGIG (reference sequence). The sequenced CDR3 bases are TGTGCCTGGAGTCACGTCGGGGGTGACACAGATACG. Translated: CAWSHVGGDTDT. The entire CDR3 protein is CAWSHVGGDTDTQYF.

In the case of this clone: One end of the junction is discordant with germline, which a read error may explain. This sample includes further DNA sequences coding for the same CDR3. CDR3 protein: CASSLPGNTIYF. The CDR3 bases that were read are TGTGCCAGTAGCCTCCCAGGAAACACA. The V call is TRBV19, the J call TRBJ1-3; D not resolved. The read comes to an end 3 residues before the CDR3 does, leaving the germline J gene to fill in the end. This CDR3 is built from 12 residues. Germline V CDR1 and CDR2: LNHDA, SQIVND (reference sequence).

About this clone: The read terminates 3 residues before the CDR3 end, so the remaining end is supplied by the germline J gene. The chain is built from TRBV11-2 and TRBJ2-7; 10 nucleotides match TRBD2. V was pared by 4 bases and J by 5 bases, with 5 bases of the junction left unmatched. CDR3 size: 14 residues. Germline values: CDR1 SGHAT, CDR2 FQNNGV. CDR3 region: CASSWSGGANEQYF. The sequenced CDR3 bases are TGTGCCAGCAGCTGGAGCGGGGGGGCTAACGAG.